The T cell receptor beta chain under discussion was sequenced for a study of T cell responses to AZD1222 COVID-19 vaccine. Overall study results and limits: Most donors were white British and more were female, and clonal diversity was possibly underestimated. The reported proportion of spike-specific TCRs targeting unmutated variant regions was nearly half. Vaccine-associated CD4 TCRs ranged over spike, dominating at 160-218 and 743-854. Spike-specific TCR breadth and depth grew following two AZD1222 doses.

On this clone: Its antigen remains unidentified.

Germline V lookup: CDR1 MNHNS, CDR2 SASEGT. The CDR3 runs 14 residues. The V gene lost 2 bases and the J gene lost 7 bases, with 11 bases spanning the gap. Assay: immunoSEQ multiplex PCR; the TCRdb copy retains only in-frame clones and omits some. Seen here are more than 150,000 clones, about 90% observed once, and the top ten hold 1.5% to 2%. Sequenced here: peripheral blood, sampled 28 days after the second AZD1222 dose. The receptor's source is an adult who received the AZD1222 COVID-19 vaccine. The chain recombines TRBV6-1 with TRBJ2-2; D is unresolved. The CDR3 loop reads CASSELWENGELFF. The DNA of the CDR3 is TGTGCCAGCAGTGAATTATGGGAAAACGGGGAGCTGTTTTTT.